These T cell receptor beta chains were read from a single sample in a study of tumor-infiltrating lymphocytes in primary liver carcinoma. TCRdb used MiXCR to reprocess the multiplex PCR reads, holding one entry per CDR3 protein. The sample has 48,000 or so distinct CDR3 sequences, about three quarters seen once. Sequencing was carried out using liver tumor tissue from sampling region 3. The receptors come from a man between 35 and 55 years old with primary liver carcinoma and hepatitis B virus infection. Each CDR3 is given with its conserved first and last residue. The order of the fields is clone size, V gene, J gene, D gene, CDR3 DNA, CDR3 protein. The D gene is left open where the match is weak. Some rows have no size entry. The others give once, few or many, or a class for an expanded clone.

>NA|TRBV6-1|TRBJ2-1|TRBD2
TGTGCCAGCAGTGAGGGACTAGCTTCCTACAATGCGCAATTCTTC
CASSEGLASYNAQFF
>many|TRBV11-2|TRBJ2-6|NA
TGTGCCACCCAGCGGCCGCGCTCTGGGGCCAACGTCCTGACTTTC
CATQRPRSGANVLTF
>NA|TRBV12-3/TRBV12-4|TRBJ2-7|TRBD2
TGTGTCAGCAGTTTATTATCGGGAGGGCCTCCCTACGAGCAGCACTTC
CVSSLLSGGPPYEQHF
>NA|TRBV11-2|TRBJ1-2|NA
TGTGCCATCAGCTTAGAGGGGAACTATAGCTACATCTTC
CAISLEGNYSYIF
>NA|TRBV28|TRBJ2-3|NA
TGTGCCAGCAGTTTGCCCCCCCCGCGGGATACGCAGTATTTT
CASSLPPPRDTQYF
>many|TRBV12-3/TRBV12-4|TRBJ1-5|NA
TGTGCCAGCTGCCTACTGATGGTCGGGATAAGCAATCAGCCCCAGCATTTT
CASCLLMVGISNQPQHF
>NA|TRBV11-3|TRBJ2-5|TRBD1
TGTACAAGCAGCCCCGGGACAGCGCATGGTACCCGGTACTTC
CTSSPGTAHGTRYF
>NA|TRBV6-5|TRBJ2-6|TRBD1
TGTGCCAGCATTCTTTGGACAGGGATGAAAGTTGGGGCCAACGTCCCGACTTTC
CASILWTGMKVGANVPTF
>NA|TRBV11-2|TRBJ2-7|TRBD2
TGTGTCAGCAACTTATCCGTTGGACTAGCGGGAGGGAGGTACGAGCAGTACTTC
CVSNLSVGLAGGRYEQYF
>NA|TRBV6-5|TRBJ2-6|TRBD1
TGTGCCATCAGTCTTTGGACAGGGATGAAAACTGGGGCCAACATCCTGACTTTC
CAISLWTGMKTGANILTF
>many|TRBV7-9|TRBJ1-1|TRBD1
TGTGCCAGCAGCTTCGGACAGGGGAACACTGAAGCTTTCTTT
CASSFGQGNTEAFF
>NA|TRBV6-5|TRBJ1-1|NA
TGTGCCAGCAGTTACGCGGGACCCCGGGATGAGGCTGACGCTCTCTTT
CASSYAGPRDEADALF
>many|TRBV6-1|TRBJ1-1|NA
TGTGCCAGCAGTGAATCAGGGATGAACACTGAAGCTTTCTTT
CASSESGMNTEAFF
>many|TRBV6-1|TRBJ2-2|NA
TGTGCCAGCAGTCTTGGGGGCTGGGGTGACTACACCGGGGAGCTGTTTTTT
CASSLGGWGDYTGELFF
>NA|TRBV6-6|TRBJ2-5|TRBD2
TGTGCCAGCAGTTACGGGACTAGGCGTTCAGAGGCCCAGTACTTC
CASSYGTRRSEAQYF
>NA|TRBV11-2|TRBJ2-7|TRBD2
TGTGCCAGCAGCTTGGCTCGGGGGAGGGATATCGTGCAGAACTTC
CASSLARGRDIVQNF
>medium-sized|TRBV6-1|TRBJ1-5|NA
TGTGCCAGCAGTGACAAGGGGGAGTTAAGCAATCAGCCCCAGCATTTT
CASSDKGELSNQPQHF
>NA|TRBV5-6|TRBJ2-3|NA
TGTGCCAGCAGCTTCTACAGGGGGGGGTCTAGCACGCAGTATTTT
CASSFYRGGSSTQYF
>NA|TRBV19|TRBJ2-1|TRBD2
TGTGCCAGTAACAAAAGACTAGCGGATTACTACAATGAGCAGTTCTTC
CASNKRLADYYNEQFF
>NA|TRBV6-6|TRBJ2-7|NA
TGTGCCAGCAGAGCTAGGACCCAGGCCCGGAAGCAGTACTTC
CASRARTQARKQYF
>NA|TRBV14|TRBJ2-2|NA
TGTGCCAGCAGCCAAGTGCTGGAGCTGTTTTTT
CASSQVLELFF
>NA|TRBV4-1|TRBJ2-7|TRBD2
TGCGCCAACAGCCAACTGGGAGAAACTAGCGGGAGATACGAGCAGTACTTT
CANSQLGETSGRYEQYF
>many|TRBV4-1|TRBJ2-7|TRBD1
TGCGCCAGCAGCCAAGATCCGGGACAGGGGGCCGACTACGAGCAGTACTTC
CASSQDPGQGADYEQYF
>NA|TRBV11-2|TRBJ2-3|TRBD2
TGTGCCAGCAGCCCCCCGACTAGCGACAGCACAGATACGCGGTACTTT
CASSPPTSDSTDTRYF
>NA|TRBV7-8|TRBJ2-7|NA
TGTGCCAGCAGCCATACCACCGGGAGCGAGCAGTACTTC
CASSHTTGSEQYF
>NA|TRBV4-1|TRBJ2-3|TRBD2
TGCGCCAGCAGACAAGTTCAGGCGGGAGGGGGTACACAGTATTTT
CASRQVQAGGGTQYF
>once|TRBV11-2|TRBJ2-1|TRBD2
TGTGCCAGCAGCTTGAATATCGGACTAGCCATGTGTATGCAGTTCTTC
CASSLNIGLAMCMQFF
>NA|TRBV11-2|TRBJ2-5|TRBD2
TGTGCCACCAGTGACCTGACAGGAGCGGGAGGGACCCAGTACTTC
CATSDLTGAGGTQYF
>once|TRBV6-5|TRBJ2-2|TRBD2
TGTGTCAGCAGAGCCAATGAAGGTCGGGGGGAACTGTTTTTT
CVSRANEGRGELFF
>NA|TRBV28|TRBJ2-7|NA
TGTGCCAGCGGACGCCTCGGCAGGCAGTACTTC
CASGRLGRQYF
>few|TRBV11-2|TRBJ2-1|NA
TGTGCCAGCAGCTTTGACCCTTGGAGGACCGGGAGTCACAATGAGCAGTTCTTC
CASSFDPWRTGSHNEQFF
>NA|TRBV29-1|TRBJ2-1|TRBD1
TGCAACGCTCTGAGGGGGACAGGGAACAATGTGCAGCTCTTC
CNALRGTGNNVQLF
>NA|TRBV10-3|TRBJ2-1|NA
TGTGCCATCACGGCCTGGGAAGTCGGTGAGCGGTTCTTC
CAITAWEVGERFF
>NA|TRBV29-1|TRBJ2-3|TRBD2
TGTAGTGTTTCGGGAGGGCCGGTGGGAGATATGCAGTATTTT
CSVSGGPVGDMQYF
>NA|TRBV11-1|TRBJ2-3|NA
TGTGCCAGCGCTGGGGGAACTGGCACAGATACGCAGTTTTTT
CASAGGTGTDTQFF
>NA|TRBV6-2/TRBV6-3|TRBJ1-5|NA
TGTGCCAGCAGTTACTATGGGCAGGGGCTAGAGAATCAGCCCCAGCGTTTT
CASSYYGQGLENQPQRF
>NA|TRBV20-1|TRBJ1-1|TRBD1
TGCAGTGCTAGTGGGACAGGGGTTTCGGTCACTGAAGTTTTCTTT
CSASGTGVSVTEVFF
>NA|TRBV7-2|TRBJ1-5|NA
TGTGCCAGCAGCTTATTCAGGGTTGACCAGCCCCAGCATTTT
CASSLFRVDQPQHF
>NA|TRBV29-1|TRBJ2-7|TRBD1
TGCAACGCTCACTTGGATCCGCCAGGGGGCGACGAGCAGTACTTC
CNAHLDPPGGDEQYF
>NA|TRBV2|TRBJ1-5|TRBD1
TGTGCCAGCAGTGGGCACTGGGGGACAGGCCCCTATCAGCCCCAGCATTTT
CASSGHWGTGPYQPQHF
>NA|TRBV12-3/TRBV12-4|TRBJ2-7|TRBD1
TGTGCCAGCATCCACTGGGACAGGGAATTTATATGGCGGCAGAAGGGCCACGAGCAGTACTTC
CASIHWDREFIWRQKGHEQYF
>once|TRBV27|TRBJ2-1|TRBD2
TGTGCCAGCAGTATTACACCGGGACTAGCGGGAGGAGGGCAGTTCTTC
CASSITPGLAGGGQFF
>many|TRBV25-1|TRBJ2-7|NA
TGTGCCACTAGGGCGACCTACGAGCAGTACTTC
CATRATYEQYF
>NA|TRBV7-3|TRBJ2-3|NA
TGTGCCAGCAGCTTTAGTCGGACAGATACGCAGTATTTT
CASSFSRTDTQYF
>medium-sized|TRBV7-8|TRBJ2-7|TRBD1
TGTGCCAGCAGCTTAGAGGGACAGCTATCCTACGAGCAGTACTTC
CASSLEGQLSYEQYF
>NA|TRBV28|TRBJ1-6|TRBD1
TGTGCCAGCAGTTCAGGGGGCGAAGAAAATTCACCCCTACACTTT
CASSSGGEENSPLHF
>NA|TRBV10-3|TRBJ1-6|TRBD1
TGTAACATCAGCCCCGACAGGGGAGGATCACCCCTCCACTTT
CNISPDRGGSPLHF
>few|TRBV9|TRBJ2-3|NA
TGTGCCAGCAGCCCTGAGGGATACACAGATACGCAGTATTTT
CASSPEGYTDTQYF
>many|TRBV7-6|TRBJ2-1|TRBD2
TGTGCCAGCAGCTTATCAGCGGGAGAAGGCAATGAGCAGTTCTTC
CASSLSAGEGNEQFF